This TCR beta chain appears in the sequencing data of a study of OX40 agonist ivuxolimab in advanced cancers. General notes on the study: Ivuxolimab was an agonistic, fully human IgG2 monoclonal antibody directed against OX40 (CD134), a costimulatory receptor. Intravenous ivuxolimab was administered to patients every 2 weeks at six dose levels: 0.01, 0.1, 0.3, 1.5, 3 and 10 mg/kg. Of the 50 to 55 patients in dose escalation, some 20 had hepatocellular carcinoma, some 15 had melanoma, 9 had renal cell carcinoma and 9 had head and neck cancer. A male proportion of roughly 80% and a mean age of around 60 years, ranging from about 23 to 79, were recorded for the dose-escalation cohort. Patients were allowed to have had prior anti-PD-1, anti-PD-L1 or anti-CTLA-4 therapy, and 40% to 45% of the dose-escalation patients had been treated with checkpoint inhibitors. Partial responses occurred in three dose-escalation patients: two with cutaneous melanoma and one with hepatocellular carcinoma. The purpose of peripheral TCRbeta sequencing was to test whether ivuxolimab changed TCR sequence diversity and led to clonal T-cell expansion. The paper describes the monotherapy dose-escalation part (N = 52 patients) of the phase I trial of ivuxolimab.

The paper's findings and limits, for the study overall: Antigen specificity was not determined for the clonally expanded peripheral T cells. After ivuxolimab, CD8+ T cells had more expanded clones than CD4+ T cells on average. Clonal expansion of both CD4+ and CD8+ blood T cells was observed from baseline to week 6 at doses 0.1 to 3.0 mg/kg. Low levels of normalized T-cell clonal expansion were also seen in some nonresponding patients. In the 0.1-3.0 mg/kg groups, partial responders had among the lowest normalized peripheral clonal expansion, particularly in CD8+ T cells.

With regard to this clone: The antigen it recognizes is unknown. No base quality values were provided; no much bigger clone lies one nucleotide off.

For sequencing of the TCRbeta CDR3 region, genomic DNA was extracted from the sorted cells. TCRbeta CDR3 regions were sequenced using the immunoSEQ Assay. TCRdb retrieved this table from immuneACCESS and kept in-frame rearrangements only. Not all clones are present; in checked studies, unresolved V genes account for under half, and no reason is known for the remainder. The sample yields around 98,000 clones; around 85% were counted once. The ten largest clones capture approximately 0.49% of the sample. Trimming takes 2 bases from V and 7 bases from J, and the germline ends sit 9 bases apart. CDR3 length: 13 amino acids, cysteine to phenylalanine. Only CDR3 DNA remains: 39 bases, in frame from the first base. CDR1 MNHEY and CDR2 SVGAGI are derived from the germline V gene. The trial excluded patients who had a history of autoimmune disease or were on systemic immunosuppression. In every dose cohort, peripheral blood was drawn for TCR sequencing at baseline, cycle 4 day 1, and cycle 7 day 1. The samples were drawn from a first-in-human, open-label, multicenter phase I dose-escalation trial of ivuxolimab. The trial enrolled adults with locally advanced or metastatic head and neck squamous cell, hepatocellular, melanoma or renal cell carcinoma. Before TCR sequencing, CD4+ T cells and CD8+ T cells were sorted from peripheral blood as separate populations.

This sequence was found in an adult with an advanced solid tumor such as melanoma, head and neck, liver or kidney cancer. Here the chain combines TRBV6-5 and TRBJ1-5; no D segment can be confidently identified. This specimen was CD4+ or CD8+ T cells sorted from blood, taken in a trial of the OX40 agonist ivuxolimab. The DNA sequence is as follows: TGTGCCAGCAGTTACCTGGAGAGGCAGCCCCAGCATTTT. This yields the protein CASSYLERQPQHF.